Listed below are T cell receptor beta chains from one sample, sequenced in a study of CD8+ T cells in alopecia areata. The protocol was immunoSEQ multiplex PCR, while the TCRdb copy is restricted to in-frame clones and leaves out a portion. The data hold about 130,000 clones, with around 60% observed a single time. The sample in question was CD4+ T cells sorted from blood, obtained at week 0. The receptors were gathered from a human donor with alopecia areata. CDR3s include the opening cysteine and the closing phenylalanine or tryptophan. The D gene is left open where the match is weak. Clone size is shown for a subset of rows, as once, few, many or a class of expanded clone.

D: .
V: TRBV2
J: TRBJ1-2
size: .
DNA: TGTGCCAGCAGTGAAGACCTAAACTATGGCTACACCTTC
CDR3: CASSEDLNYGYTF

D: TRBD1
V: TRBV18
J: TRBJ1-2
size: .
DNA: TGTGCCAGCTCATCCGACAGGGAGGGGTATGGCTACACCTTC
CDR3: CASSSDREGYGYTF

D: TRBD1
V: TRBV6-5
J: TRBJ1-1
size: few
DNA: TGTGCCAGCAGAGACAGGGCGGGGTGGACTGAAGCTTTCTTT
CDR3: CASRDRAGWTEAFF

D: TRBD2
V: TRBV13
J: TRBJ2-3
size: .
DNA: TGTGCCAGCAGCCTCCGTGCGGGGGGGAGCACAGATACGCAGTATTTT
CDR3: CASSLRAGGSTDTQYF

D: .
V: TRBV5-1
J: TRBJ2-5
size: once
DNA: TGCGCCAGCAGCTTATCGACAGCGCAAGAGACCCAGTACTTC
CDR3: CASSLSTAQETQYF

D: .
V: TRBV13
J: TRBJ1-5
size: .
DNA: TGTGCCAGCAGCAGCCACGGGAGCAATCAGCCCCAGCATTTT
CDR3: CASSSHGSNQPQHF

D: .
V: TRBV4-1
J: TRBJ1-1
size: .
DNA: TGCGCCAGCAGCCAAGATAGATTTTCGGGCCTGAACACTGAAGCTTTCTTT
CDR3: CASSQDRFSGLNTEAFF

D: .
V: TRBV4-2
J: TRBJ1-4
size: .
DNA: TGTGCCAGCAGCCAAGCGGTAGTTAATGAAAAACTGTTTTTT
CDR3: CASSQAVVNEKLFF

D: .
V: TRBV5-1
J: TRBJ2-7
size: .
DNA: TGCGCCAGCAGCTTGGACAGGGAAAAGTACGAGCAGTACTTC
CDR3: CASSLDREKYEQYF

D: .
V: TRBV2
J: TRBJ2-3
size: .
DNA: TGTGCCAGCAGTGAAGCAGATACGCAGTATTTT
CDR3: CASSEADTQYF

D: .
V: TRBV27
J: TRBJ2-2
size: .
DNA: TGTGCCAGCAGCCAAAGGTGGAGGGTCACCGGGGAGCTGTTTTTT
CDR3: CASSQRWRVTGELFF

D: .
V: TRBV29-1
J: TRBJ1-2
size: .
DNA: TGCAGCGTTCTACCGATCTATGGCTACACCTTC
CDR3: CSVLPIYGYTF

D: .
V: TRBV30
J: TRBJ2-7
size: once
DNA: TGTGCCTGGAGTAGGTCCTACGAGCAGTACTTC
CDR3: CAWSRSYEQYF

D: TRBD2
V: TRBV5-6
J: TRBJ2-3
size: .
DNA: TGTGCCAGCAGCTCACTAGCGGGGGGGCCCCCTACGCAGTATTTT
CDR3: CASSSLAGGPPTQYF

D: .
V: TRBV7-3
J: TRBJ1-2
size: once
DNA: TGTGCCAGCAGCTTAAGGGCAGGGGATGGCTACACCTTC
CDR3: CASSLRAGDGYTF

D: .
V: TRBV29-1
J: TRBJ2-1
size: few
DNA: TGCAGCGTTGAGGGGTACAATGAGCAGTTCTTC
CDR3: CSVEGYNEQFF

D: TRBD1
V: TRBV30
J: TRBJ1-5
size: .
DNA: TGTGCCTGGAGTGCCGACAGGGACAATCAGCCCCAGCATTTT
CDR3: CAWSADRDNQPQHF

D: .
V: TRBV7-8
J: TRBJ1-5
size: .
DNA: TGTGCCAGCAGCTCACAGGGTTGGAGCAATCAGCCCCAGCATTTT
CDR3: CASSSQGWSNQPQHF

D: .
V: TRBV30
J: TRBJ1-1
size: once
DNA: TGTGCCTGGACCTCGTATGCGAACACTGAAGCTTTCTTT
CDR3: CAWTSYANTEAFF

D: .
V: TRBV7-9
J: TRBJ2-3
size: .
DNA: TGTGCCAGCAGCTTAGTTGGAGGGGCAGATACGCAGTATTTT
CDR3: CASSLVGGADTQYF

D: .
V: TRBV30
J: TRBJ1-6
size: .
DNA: TGTGCCTGGAGTCGGCCCTATAATTCACCCCTCCACTTT
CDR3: CAWSRPYNSPLHF

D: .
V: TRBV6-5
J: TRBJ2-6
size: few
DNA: TGTGCCAGCAGTTACTCGTCAGGGGCCAACGTCCTGACTTTC
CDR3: CASSYSSGANVLTF

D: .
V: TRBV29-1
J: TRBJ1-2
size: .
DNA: TGCAGCGTTGGCGGAGGGTGGGGCTATGGCTACACCTTC
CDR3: CSVGGGWGYGYTF

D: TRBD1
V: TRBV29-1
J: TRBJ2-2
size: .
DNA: TGCAGCGGGGGACAGGAGACCGGGGAGCTGTTTTTT
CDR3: CSGGQETGELFF

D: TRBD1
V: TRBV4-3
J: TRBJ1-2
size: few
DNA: TGCGCCAGCAGCCAAGGGGGGACAGATCTCTATGGCTACACCTTC
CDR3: CASSQGGTDLYGYTF

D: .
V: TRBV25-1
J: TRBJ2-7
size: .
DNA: TGTGCCAGCAGTGCCTTACAAGTGCAGTACTTC
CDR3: CASSALQVQYF

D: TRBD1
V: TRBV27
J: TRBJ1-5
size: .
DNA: TGTGCCAGCAGGGGACAGGGCAATCAGCCCCAGCATTTT
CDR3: CASRGQGNQPQHF